Listed here is a single T cell receptor (beta chain). Germline loops: CDR1 SNHLY, CDR2 FYNNEI. The CDR3 is 16 amino acids. V shed 7 bases and J shed 5 bases, with 20 bases lying between them. The sample is drawn from a study of blood T cell repertoires in COVID-19. Study overall: Italy, Spain and the United States were the sources of the convalescent and acute COVID-19 samples. The cDNA or gDNA used as material had been derived from T cells, B-cell-depleted T cells, or PBMCs.

In the original analysis: Using reference gene primer amplification, nucleated cell counts were estimated. Sequenced by immunoSEQ multiplex PCR; TCRdb stores in-frame clones only, minus some. V and J calls and clone size are given by that table; D and trimming were obtained from the DNA. The table records tens of thousands of clones, about 80% of them present only once. Input material: peripheral blood. The clonotype was recovered from a woman aged 55 to 70 with acute or convalescent COVID-19. J is TRBJ2-2 and V is TRBV2, with D perhaps TRBD2 (6 bases). CDR3 residues: CASTGEAGRVTGELFF. The CDR3 nucleotides read TGTGCCAGCACCGGGGAGGCGGGGCGGGTAACCGGGGAGCTGTTTTTT.